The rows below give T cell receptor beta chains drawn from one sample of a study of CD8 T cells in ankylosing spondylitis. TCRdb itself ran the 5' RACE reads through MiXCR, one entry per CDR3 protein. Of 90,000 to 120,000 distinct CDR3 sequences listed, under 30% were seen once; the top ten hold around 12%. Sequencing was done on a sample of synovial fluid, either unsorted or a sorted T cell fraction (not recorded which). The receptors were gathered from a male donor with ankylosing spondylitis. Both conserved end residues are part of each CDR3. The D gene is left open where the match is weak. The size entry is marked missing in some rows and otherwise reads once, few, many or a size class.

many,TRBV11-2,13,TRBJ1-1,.,TGTGCCAGCAGTAACGTCGGAGGCACTGAAGCTTTCTTT,CASSNVGGTEAFF
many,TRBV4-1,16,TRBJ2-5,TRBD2,TGCGCCAGCAGCCAAGTTAGCAGCGGGAGTGGAGAGACCCAGTACTTC,CASSQVSSGSGETQYF
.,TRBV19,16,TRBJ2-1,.,TGTGCCAGTAGTACTTTTAGCGCCAGCGTCTACAATGAGCAGTTCTTC,CASSTFSASVYNEQFF
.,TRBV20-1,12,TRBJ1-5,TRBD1,TGCAGTGCGAGGACAGGGGCCGGGCCCCAGCATTTT,CSARTGAGPQHF
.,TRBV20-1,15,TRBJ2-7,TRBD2,TGCAGTGCTAGAGTTGGGGGAGGGCTCTCCTACGAGCAGTACTTC,CSARVGGGLSYEQYF
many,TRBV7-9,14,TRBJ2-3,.,TGTGCCAGCCGGTACAGGGTTGTCACAGATACGCAGTATTTT,CASRYRVVTDTQYF
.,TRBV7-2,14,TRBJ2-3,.,TGTGCCAGCAGCTTGGAGGTCGGGACAGATACGCAGTATTTT,CASSLEVGTDTQYF
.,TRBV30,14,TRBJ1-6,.,TGTGCCTGGATCAGGAAACAGCCAAATTCACCCCTCCACTTT,CAWIRKQPNSPLHF
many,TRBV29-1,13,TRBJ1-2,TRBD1,TGCAGCGTCGACAGGGGGCTTAGCTATGGCTACACCTTC,CSVDRGLSYGYTF
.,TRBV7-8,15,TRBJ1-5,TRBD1,TGTGCCAGCAGCTTGCAAGGGGGCGAGGGTCAGCCCCAGCATTTT,CASSLQGGEGQPQHF
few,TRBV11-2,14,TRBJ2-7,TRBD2,TGTGCCAGCAGCCTCGGACTAGCGAGGTACGAGCAGTACTTC,CASSLGLARYEQYF
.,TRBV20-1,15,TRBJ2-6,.,TGCAGTGCCTCATGGATGGGCTCTGGGGCCAACGTCCTGACTTTC,CSASWMGSGANVLTF
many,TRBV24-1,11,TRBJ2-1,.,TGTGCCACCAAGACAGACAATGAGCAGTTCTTC,CATKTDNEQFF
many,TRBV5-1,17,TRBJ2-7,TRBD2,TGCGCCAGCAGCGTCCGGACTAGCGGAATTAGCTCCTACGAGCAGTACTTC,CASSVRTSGISSYEQYF
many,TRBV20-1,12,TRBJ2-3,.,TGCAGTGCGGACTTGCGCACAGATACGCAGTATTTT,CSADLRTDTQYF
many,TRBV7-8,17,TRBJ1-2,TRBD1,TGTGCCAGCAGCTTAGAGGCGGGACAGTCATCTAACTATGGCTACACCTTC,CASSLEAGQSSNYGYTF
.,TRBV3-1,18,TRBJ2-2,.,TGTGCCAGCAGCCTACTCTCCACCTTAGCGGTCGGCACCGGGGAGCTGTTTTTT,CASSLLSTLAVGTGELFF
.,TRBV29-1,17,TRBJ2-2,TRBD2,TGCAGCGTACTCTTGAGTAGACTAGCCGCGAACACCGGGGAGCTGTTTTTT,CSVLLSRLAANTGELFF
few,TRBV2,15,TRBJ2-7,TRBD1,TGTGCCAGCAGTGATCCGTCGACAGGGAAATACGAGCAGTACTTC,CASSDPSTGKYEQYF
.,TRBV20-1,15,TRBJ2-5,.,TGCAGTGCTGGAAACCTAAAGGTGGACTCAGAGACCCAGTACTTC,CSAGNLKVDSETQYF
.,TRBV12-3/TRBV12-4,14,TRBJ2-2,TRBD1,TGTGCCAGCACTCCGGACAGGGTTGTCGGGGAGCTGTTTTTT,CASTPDRVVGELFF
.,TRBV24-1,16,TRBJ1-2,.,TGTGCCACCAGTGATTTGCAGATTTCTTACTACTATGGCTACACCTTC,CATSDLQISYYYGYTF
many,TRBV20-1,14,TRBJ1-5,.,TGCAGTGCTACAACAGGGTATGGCAATCAGCCCCAGCATTTT,CSATTGYGNQPQHF
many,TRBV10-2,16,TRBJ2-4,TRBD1,TGCGCCAGCAGTCAAAATACACAGGGGCTGGTAAACATTCAGTACTTC,CASSQNTQGLVNIQYF
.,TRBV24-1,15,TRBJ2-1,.,TGTGCCACCAGTGATTTCGGTACCCAGAACAATGAGCAGTTCTTC,CATSDFGTQNNEQFF
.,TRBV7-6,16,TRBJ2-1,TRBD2,TGTGCCAGCAGCCAGGGACTAGCGGGAGGCCGGGATGAGCAGTTCTTC,CASSQGLAGGRDEQFF
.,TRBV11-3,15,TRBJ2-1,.,TGTGCCAGCAGTCTAGGGCCATTCTCCTACAATGAGCAGTTCTTC,CASSLGPFSYNEQFF
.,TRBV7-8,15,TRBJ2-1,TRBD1,TGTGCCAGCAGCTTACGGGACAGGGGTTACAATGAGCAGTTCTTC,CASSLRDRGYNEQFF
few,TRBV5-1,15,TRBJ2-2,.,TGCGCCAGCAGATCGACGGGCGGGAACACCGGGGAGCTGTTTTTT,CASRSTGGNTGELFF
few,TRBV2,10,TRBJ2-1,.,TGTGCCAGCAGCTTCAATGAGCAGTTCTTC,CASSFNEQFF
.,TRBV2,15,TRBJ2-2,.,TGTGCCAGCAACGTGGGGCAGGGGAACACCGGGGAGCTGTTTTTT,CASNVGQGNTGELFF
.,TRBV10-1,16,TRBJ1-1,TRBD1,TGCGCCAGCAGCTCGGACAGGGTCGCCGTGAACACTGAAGCTTTCTTT,CASSSDRVAVNTEAFF
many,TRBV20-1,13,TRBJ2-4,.,TGCAGTGTGAAGCTGCTAGCCAAAAACATTCAGTACTTC,CSVKLLAKNIQYF
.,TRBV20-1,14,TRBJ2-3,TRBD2,TGCAGTGCTAGTAGACTTTTAGCGGGAGATACGCAGTATTTT,CSASRLLAGDTQYF
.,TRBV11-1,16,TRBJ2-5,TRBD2,TGTGCCAGCAGCTCGGGACTAGCGCCCTGGTTGGAGACCCAGTACTTC,CASSSGLAPWLETQYF
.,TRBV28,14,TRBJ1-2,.,TGTGCCAGCACCCAATCCGGCTTAAACTATGGCTACACCTTC,CASTQSGLNYGYTF
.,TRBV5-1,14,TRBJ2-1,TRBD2,TGCGCCAGCAGCTTTAGCGGGTCCTACAATGAGCAGTTCTTC,CASSFSGSYNEQFF
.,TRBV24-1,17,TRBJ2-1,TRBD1,TGTGCCACCAGTGAAAAAAAAGGGACAGGTCCCTACAATGAGCAGTTCTTC,CATSEKKGTGPYNEQFF
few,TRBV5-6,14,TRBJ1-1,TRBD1,TGTGCCAGCAGCTTCTCGGACAGGGATACTGAAGCTTTCTTT,CASSFSDRDTEAFF
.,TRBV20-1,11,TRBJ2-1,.,TGCAGTGCCAAGTGGCAGGATCAGCAGTTCTTC,CSAKWQDQQFF
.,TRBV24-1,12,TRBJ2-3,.,TGTGCCACCAGTGATATAGGAGGGACGCAGTATTTT,CATSDIGGTQYF
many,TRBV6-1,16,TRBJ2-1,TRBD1,TGTGCCAGCAGGCCGACTAAGGGGGCGGTCTACAATGAGCAGTTCTTC,CASRPTKGAVYNEQFF
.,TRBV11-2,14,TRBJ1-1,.,TGTGCCAGCAGCCCCCGGGAGGTGAACACTGAAGCTTTCTTT,CASSPREVNTEAFF
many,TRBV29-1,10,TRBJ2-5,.,TGCAGTTTCCGTACGGAGACCCAGTACTTC,CSFRTETQYF
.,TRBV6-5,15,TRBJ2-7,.,TGTGCCAGCAGTTACTCCGAAAGAGGAACTTACGAGCAGTACTTC,CASSYSERGTYEQYF
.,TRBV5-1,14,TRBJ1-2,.,TGCGCCAGCAGCTTGGGGCCCGAAAGTAGCGGCTACACCTTC,CASSLGPESSGYTF